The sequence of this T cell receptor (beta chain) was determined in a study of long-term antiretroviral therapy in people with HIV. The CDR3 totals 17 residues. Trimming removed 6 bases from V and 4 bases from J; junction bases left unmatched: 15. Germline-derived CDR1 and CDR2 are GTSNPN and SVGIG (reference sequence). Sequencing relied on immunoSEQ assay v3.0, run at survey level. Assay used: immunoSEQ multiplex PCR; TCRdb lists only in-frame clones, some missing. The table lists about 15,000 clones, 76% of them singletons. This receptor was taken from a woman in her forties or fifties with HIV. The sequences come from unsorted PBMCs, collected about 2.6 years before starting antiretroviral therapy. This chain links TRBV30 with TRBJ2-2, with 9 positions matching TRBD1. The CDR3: CACQRKGGQGITGELFF. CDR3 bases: TGTGCCTGTCAACGTAAGGGGGGACAGGGAATCACCGGGGAGCTGTTTTTT. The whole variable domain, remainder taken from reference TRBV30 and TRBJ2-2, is SQTIHQWPATLVQPVGSPLSLECTVEGTSNPNLYWYRQAAGRGLQLLFYSVGIGQISSEVPQNLSASRPQDRQFILSSKKLLLSDSGFYLCACQRKGGQGITGELFFGEGSRLTVL.